This T cell receptor beta chain was captured in a study of blood T cell repertoires in COVID-19. The protocol was immunoSEQ multiplex PCR, while the TCRdb copy is restricted to in-frame clones and leaves out a portion. The sample yields some 250,000 clones, roughly 91% seen once. Material: PBMCs or T cells enriched from blood (not recorded which). The receptor comes from a man aged 35 to 55 who had recovered from COVID-19.

The CDR3 loop reads CASSLVTSYEQYF. The CDR3, as DNA: TGTGCCAGCAGCTTGGTAACTAGCTACGAGCAGTACTTC. The chain couples TRBV5-5 to TRBJ2-7, with D tentatively TRBD2 (5 bases). CDR3 length: 13 amino acids. Between the trimmed V and J ends, which lost 0 bases and 3 bases, there was a span of 7 bases. Germline values: CDR1 SGHKS, CDR2 YYEKEE (reference sequence). Filled out from reference TRBV5-5 and TRBJ2-7, the complete variable domain reads DAGVTQSPTHLIKTRGQQVTLRCSPISGHKSVSWYQQVLGQGPQFIFQYYEKEERGRGNFPDRFSARQFPNYSSELNVNALLLGDSALYLCASSLVTSYEQYFGPGTRLTVT.